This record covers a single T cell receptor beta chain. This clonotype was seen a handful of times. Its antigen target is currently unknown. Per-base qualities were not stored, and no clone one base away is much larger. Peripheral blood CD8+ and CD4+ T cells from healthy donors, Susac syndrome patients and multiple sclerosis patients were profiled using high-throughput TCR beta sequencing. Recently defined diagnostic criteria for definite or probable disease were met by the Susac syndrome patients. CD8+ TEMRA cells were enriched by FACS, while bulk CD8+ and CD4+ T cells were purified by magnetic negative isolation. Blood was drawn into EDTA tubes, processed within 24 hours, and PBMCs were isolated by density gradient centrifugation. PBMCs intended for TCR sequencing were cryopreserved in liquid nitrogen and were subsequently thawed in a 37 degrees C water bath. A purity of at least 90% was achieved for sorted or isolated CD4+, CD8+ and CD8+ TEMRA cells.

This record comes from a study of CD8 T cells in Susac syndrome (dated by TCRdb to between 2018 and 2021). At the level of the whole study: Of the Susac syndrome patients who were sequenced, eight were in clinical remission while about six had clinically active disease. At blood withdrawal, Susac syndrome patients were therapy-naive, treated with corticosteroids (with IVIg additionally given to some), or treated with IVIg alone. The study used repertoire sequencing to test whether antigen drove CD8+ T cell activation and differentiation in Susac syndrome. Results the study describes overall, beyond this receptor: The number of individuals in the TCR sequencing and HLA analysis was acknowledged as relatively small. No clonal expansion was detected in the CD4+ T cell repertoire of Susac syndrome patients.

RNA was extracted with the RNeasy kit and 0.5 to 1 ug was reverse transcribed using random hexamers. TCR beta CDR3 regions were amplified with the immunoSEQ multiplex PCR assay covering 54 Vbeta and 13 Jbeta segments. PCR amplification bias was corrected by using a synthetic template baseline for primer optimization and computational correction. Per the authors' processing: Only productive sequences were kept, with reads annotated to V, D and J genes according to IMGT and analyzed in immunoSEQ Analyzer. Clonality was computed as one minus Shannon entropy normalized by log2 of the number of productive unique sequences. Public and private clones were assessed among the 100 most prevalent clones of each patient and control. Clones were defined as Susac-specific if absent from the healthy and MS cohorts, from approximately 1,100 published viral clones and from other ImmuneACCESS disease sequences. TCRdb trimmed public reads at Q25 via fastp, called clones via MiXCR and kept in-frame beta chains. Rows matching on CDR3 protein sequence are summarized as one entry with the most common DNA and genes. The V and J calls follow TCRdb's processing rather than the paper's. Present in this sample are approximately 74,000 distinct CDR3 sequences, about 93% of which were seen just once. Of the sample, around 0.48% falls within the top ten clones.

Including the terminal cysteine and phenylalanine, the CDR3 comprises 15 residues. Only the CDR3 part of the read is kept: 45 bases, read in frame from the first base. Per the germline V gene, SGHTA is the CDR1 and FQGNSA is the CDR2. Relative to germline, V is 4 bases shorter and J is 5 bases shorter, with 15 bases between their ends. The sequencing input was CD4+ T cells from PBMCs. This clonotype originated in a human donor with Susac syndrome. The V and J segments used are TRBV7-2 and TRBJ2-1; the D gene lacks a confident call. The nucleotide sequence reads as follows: TGTGCCAGCAGCTCCCGCTGGAGCCTCAACAATGAGCAGTTCTTC. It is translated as CASSSRWSLNNEQFF.